The clone carrying this TCR beta chain was seen only a few times. The antigen is not known. The assay was immunoSEQ multiplex PCR, and TCRdb's table has in-frame clones only and misses some. This sample has tens of thousands of clones, with approximately 73% found just once. There are 18 residues in the CDR3. Trimming pared 4 bases from V and 1 base from J, leaving 19 bases between. Germline V gene lookup returns CDR1 SEHNR and CDR2 FQNEAQ (reference sequence). The data were obtained in a study of tumor-infiltrating lymphocytes in localized non-small cell lung cancer. Study summary: Several tumor histologies, both smoking statuses, and some post-neoadjuvant chemotherapy samples were included.

Study outcomes and limitations: Tumor T-cell fraction was not associated with recurrence-free survival. Available tissue quantity limited TCR sequencing to a patient subset.

The clonotype originates from a human donor with non-small cell lung cancer. What was sequenced was lung tumor tissue. The rearrangement links TRBV7-9 to TRBJ2-2; D unclear. CDR3 DNA sequence: TGTGCCAGCAGCTCCCGCGACGCCCTTCGGATGAACACCGGGGAGCTGTTTTTT. As protein: CASSSRDALRMNTGELFF.